These 14 T cell receptor beta chains were all obtained from the same sample, sequenced in a study of shared clonotypes between healthy human individuals (dated by TCRdb to the early 2020s). CD8 naive samples were obtained by positive selection for CCR7 among CD45RO-negative cells, yielding a CD45RA+CCR7+ population from which TemRA cells were excluded. The method was the immunoSEQ multiplex PCR assay. The table comes from immuneACCESS by way of TCRdb, which keeps in-frame sequences with V and J called. Part of the clones is missing from these tables; in studies checked, under half for an unresolved V gene and the rest for unknown reasons. This sample gives about 2.1 million clones in total; 85% to 95% of them show up just once. Of the sample, under 2% falls within the top ten clones. Sequenced: naive CD8+ T cells from PBMCs. The sample's cell subset or site label, in plain terms: CD45RA+CCR7+. These receptors were taken from a man in his late teens or twenties in good health. Some clones in this sample may be carry-over from other donors' samples.

This CDR3 is CASSIPYNEQFF. Written as DNA, the CDR3 is TGTGCCAGCAGCATCCCCTACAATGAGCAGTTCTTC. The chain employs TRBV5-8 and TRBJ2-1; no firm D call. The CDR3 covers 12 residues. V was clipped by 4 bases and J by 2 bases, with 4 bases between them. Germline V gives CDR1 SGHTS, CDR2 YDEGEE.

The chain couples TRBV23-1 to TRBJ1-1; D might be TRBD1 (5 bases). TRBV23-1 qualifies as an ORF whose function is uncertain. This CDR3 comprises 17 residues. V was shortened by 0 bases and J by 2 bases, with 16 bases between the two germline ends. In nucleotides, the CDR3 is TGCGCCAGCAGTCAATCTGGACTTGATGGGGGTAACACTGAAGCTTTCTTT. Its translation: CASSQSGLDGGNTEAFF.

J is TRBJ2-7 and V is TRBV27; 14 positions match TRBD2. CDR3 length equals 13 residues. Germline trimming cut 11 bases from V and 4 bases from J; bases unmatched to any gene: 4. Per the germline V gene, CDR1 is MNHEY and CDR2 is SMNVEV (reference sequence). This chain's CDR3 is CAVGTSGSYEQYF. The CDR3 region has the DNA TGTGCCGTGGGGACTAGCGGGAGTTACGAGCAGTACTTC.

J is TRBJ2-7 and V is TRBV19; 10 bases agree with TRBD2. V lost 4 bases and J lost 0; bases outside the gene matches: 3. CDR3 length: 15 residues. Germline CDR1 is LNHDA and CDR2 is SQIVND (reference sequence). The CDR3 sequence is CASSTRLAGSYEQYF. In nucleotides, the CDR3 is TGTGCCAGTAGTACCCGACTAGCGGGCTCCTACGAGCAGTACTTC.

This sequence joins TRBV4-1 and TRBJ2-2, with 9 bases that match TRBD1. CDR3 length equals 16 residues. The trim removed 4 bases at V and 0 bases at J, leaving 3 bases unmatched. Germline lookup yields CDR1 MGHRA and CDR2 YSYEKL. CDR3 sequence (DNA): TGCGCCAGCAGCCCAACAGGGGGCCCGAACACCGGGGAGCTGTTTTTT. Protein: CASSPTGGPNTGELFF.

The chain carries TRBV5-1 and TRBJ2-7; D tentatively reads TRBD1 or TRBD2 (6 bases each). The CDR3 runs to 16 residues. Trimming removed 7 bases at V and 4 bases at J, with 24 bases between. The germline V gene encodes CDR1 SGHRS and CDR2 YFSETQ. The CDR3 sequence: CASAWFGEDSGYEQYF. For the CDR3, the DNA is TGCGCCAGCGCCTGGTTCGGGGAGGACAGCGGATACGAGCAGTACTTC.

This chain links TRBV19 with TRBJ1-5, with D maybe TRBD1 (6 bases). The CDR3 is made up of 16 amino acids. Germline loops: CDR1 LNHDA, CDR2 SQIVND (reference sequence). V shed 3 bases and J shed 6 bases, with 18 bases lying between them. CDR3 bases: TGTGCCAGTAGTATTAGTGGACAGATAATACGTCAGCCCCAGCATTTT. Encoded protein: CASSISGQIIRQPQHF.

The rearrangement joins TRBV29-1 to TRBJ1-1; no reliable D call. V lost 4 bases and J 4 bases, leaving 13 bases between the germline ends. The germline gives CDR1 SQVTM, CDR2 ANQGSEA. This CDR3 comprises 13 residues. The CDR3 coding sequence is TGCAGCGTTGGACCGTACTCGGGCACTGAAGCTTTCTTT. Translating gives CSVGPYSGTEAFF.

CDR3 nucleotides: TGTGCCAGCAGTTTCTCAGCCACTGAAGCTTTCTTT. Translating gives CASSFSATEAFF. V and J are TRBV28 and TRBJ1-1; D uncertain. The germline V gene encodes CDR1 MDHEN and CDR2 SYDVKM. The CDR3 loop spans 12 amino acids. Between the trimmed V and J ends, which lost 3 bases and 4 bases, there was a span of 6 bases.

This sequence joins TRBV4-1 and TRBJ2-5; D is possibly TRBD2 (6 bases). This CDR3 has 15 amino acids. CDR1 MGHRA and CDR2 YSYEKL come from the germline V gene. Trimming shortened V by 4 bases and J by 4 bases, and 16 bases separated the two germline ends. CDR3 sequence (DNA): TGCGCCAGCAGCCCTACCGTTGGAGGGGCAGAGACCCAGTACTTC. It yields the protein CASSPTVGGAETQYF.

This rearrangement joins TRBV28 to TRBJ1-1; D gene unclear. Germline CDR1 and CDR2: MDHEN and SYDVKM. V gave up 5 bases and J gave up 4 bases, with 14 bases separating them. The CDR3 runs 14 residues. The CDR3 DNA is TGTGCCAGCAGTCTACAGATACTAACCACTGAAGCTTTCTTT. It codes for CASSLQILTTEAFF.

This clone has only one observation. The chain employs TRBV4-1 and TRBJ2-1, with D unclear. The CDR3 is 15 residues long. Trimming shortened V by 4 bases and J by 3 bases, and 13 bases separated the two germline ends. Germline-derived CDR1 and CDR2 are MGHRA and YSYEKL. The CDR3 here is CASSPTVGNYNEQFF. The CDR3 bases are TGCGCCAGCAGCCCGACGGTGGGGAACTACAATGAGCAGTTCTTC.

This clone was seen a single time. This sequence joins TRBV14 and TRBJ2-5; 8 positions match TRBD1. Trimming took 4 bases from V and 5 from J; bases not matched to a gene: 6. Germline values: CDR1 SGHDN, CDR2 FVKESK. The CDR3 sequence is 14 residues long. The CDR3 nucleotides read TGTGCCAGCAGCCTGGACAGGGTTTCGGAGACCCAGTACTTC. This sequence encodes CASSLDRVSETQYF.

The chain has TRBV6-5 and TRBJ2-3, with TRBD2 matching 9 bases. V was clipped by 5 bases and J by 2 bases; unmatched bases: 2. The CDR3 length is 14 residues. Germline values: CDR1 MNHEY, CDR2 SVGAGI. CDR3 nucleotides: TGTGCCAGCAGTCTAGCGGGGTTCACAGATACGCAGTATTTT. Amino acid sequence: CASSLAGFTDTQYF.